This T cell receptor beta chain was sequenced in a study of T cells in Graves' hyperthyroidism and ophthalmopathy. The germline gives CDR1 SGHRS, CDR2 YFSETQ. J lost 11 bases, V lost 0 bases, and 13 bases had no gene match. The CDR3 is made up of 16 amino acids. There were TCR beta CDR3 regions amplified from RNA transcripts. HTBI primers were the set used in a first-round RT-PCR of the TCR CDR3. TCRdb redid the calling of the multiplex PCR reads with MiXCR, one entry per CDR3 protein. The data show hundreds of thousands of distinct CDR3 sequences, approximately 15% seen once. This receptor was taken from a woman aged 18-30 years with Graves' hyperthyroidism. V gene TRBV5-1 combines with J gene TRBJ1-1; 10 bases match TRBD1. The sequencing input was blood. CDR3: CASSLEGLGQGSKAFF. DNA of the CDR3: TGCGCCAGCAGCTTGGAGGGTTTGGGACAGGGGTCTAAGGCTTTCTTT.